This T cell receptor beta chain was obtained from a study of CD8 T cells in ankylosing spondylitis. TCRdb recomputed calls from the 5' RACE reads with MiXCR, one row per CDR3 protein. This table holds 40,000 to 55,000 distinct CDR3 sequences, 7.4% found once. V was cut by 5 bases and J by 0 bases, with 14 bases left in between. CDR3 size: 15 residues. The germline V gene has CDR1 SGHTA and CDR2 FQGTGA. This clonotype was observed many times. This clonotype was obtained from a female donor with ankylosing spondylitis or in good health (not recorded which). The material sequenced was blood, either unsorted or a sorted T cell fraction (not recorded which). The rearrangement uses TRBV7-3 and TRBJ2-7; perhaps TRBD2 as D (6 bases). CDR3: CASSLDGTVSYEQYF. The CDR3 DNA follows: TGTGCCAGCAGCCTAGACGGGACTGTCTCCTACGAGCAGTACTTC. The full variable domain, in which reference TRBV7-3 and TRBJ2-7 provide the parts outside the CDR3, is GAGVSQTPSNKVTEKGKYVELRCDPISGHTALYWYRQSLGQGPEFLIYFQGTGAADDSGLPNDRFFAVRPEGSVSTLKIQRTERGDSAVYLCASSLDGTVSYEQYFGPGTRLTVT.